The 31 T cell receptor beta chains in this list originate from one sample, sequenced in a study of T cell repertoires in cytomegalovirus infection. Which antigens these TCRs recognize remains unknown. TCRdb itself ran the reads through MiXCR, one entry per CDR3 protein. The sample lists about 35,000 distinct CDR3 sequences; 40% to 65% were seen once. The material sequenced was CD8+ T cells from cultured PBMCs, taken from culture after CMV antigen stimulation. These receptors originate from a human donor in good health (CMV status not recorded). Some clones in this sample may be carry-over from other donors' samples.

The rearrangement joins TRBV27 to TRBJ2-6; D assignment may be TRBD1 or TRBD2 (7 bases each). Per the germline V gene, CDR1 is MNHEY and CDR2 is SMNVEV (reference sequence). This CDR3 spans 19 amino acids. Trimming shortened V by 1 base and J by 0 bases, and 16 bases separated the two germline ends. The CDR3 region has the DNA TGTGCCAGCAGTTTATTGGCAGGGGGGGGGTTCTCTGGGGCCAACGTCCTGACTTTC. Its translation is CASSLLAGGGFSGANVLTF.

There are a few counts of this clonotype. This chain joins TRBV7-9 and TRBJ1-4; D call uncertain. Germline CDR1 SEHNR, CDR2 FQNEAQ (reference sequence). Trimming removed 5 bases at V and 10 bases at J, with 23 bases between. The CDR3 totals 16 residues. As DNA, the CDR3 is TGTGCCAGCAGCCCCAGCAAGGGCGAAACATTGGGAAAACTGTTTTTT. Amino acids: CASSPSKGETLGKLFF.

This chain uses TRBV7-8 with TRBJ2-7; a possible D gene is TRBD1 (6 bases). The V and J ends lost 4 bases and 12 bases respectively, with 22 bases between them. Germline V gives CDR1 SGHVS, CDR2 FQNEAQ. This CDR3 is built from 14 residues. CDR3 nucleotide sequence: TGTGCCAGCAGCTGGGACACCCCTGGCGACGATTTGTACTTC. Encoded protein: CASSWDTPGDDLYF. Full variable domain (rest looked up from reference TRBV7-8 and TRBJ2-7): GAGVSQSPRYKVAKRGQDVALRCDPISGHVSLFWYQQALGQGPEFLTYFQNEAQLDKSGLPSDRFFAERPEGSVSTLKIQRTQQEDSAVYLCASSWDTPGDDLYFGPGTRLTVT.

This sequence joins TRBV7-9 and TRBJ2-1; 9 bases match TRBD2. Germline CDR1 SEHNR, CDR2 FQNEAQ (reference sequence). V lost 7 bases to trimming and J lost 0 bases; unmatched junction nucleotides: 7. The CDR3 runs 16 residues. CDR3 sequence (DNA): TGTGCCAGCACCCCAGCGGGGGGTGGCTCCTACAATGAGCAGTTCTTC. Translation: CASTPAGGGSYNEQFF.

The rearrangement links TRBV6-5 to TRBJ2-7, with D maybe TRBD1 (5 bases). This CDR3 region has 13 residues. V dropped 2 bases and J dropped 5 bases, with 10 bases sitting between them. Per germline, CDR1 MNHEY and CDR2 SVGAGI. The CDR3 loop is CASSYAGSHEQYF. As DNA, the CDR3 is TGTGCCAGCAGTTACGCAGGGTCCCACGAGCAGTACTTC.

The CDR3 coding sequence is TGTGCCCTCACCGACGATACCCCGGGGGGCAGCAATCAGCCCCAGCATTTT. Encoded protein: CALTDDTPGGSNQPQHF. The V call is TRBV6-5, the J call TRBJ1-5; possibly TRBD1 for D (6 bases). V lost 11 bases to trimming and J lost 1 base, with 24 bases between them. The CDR3 is 17 residues long. Germline V gives CDR1 MNHEY, CDR2 SVGAGI.

This clonotype was recorded many times. CDR3 nucleotide sequence: TGTGCCAGCAGCTTCAGGGCCCCCTACGAGCAGTACTTC. Translating it yields CASSFRAPYEQYF. This chain joins TRBV11-2 and TRBJ2-7, with D maybe TRBD1 (5 bases). The V end was cut by 3 bases, the J end by 2 bases, with 8 bases between. The CDR3 runs to 13 residues. Germline V gene sequence: CDR1 SGHAT, CDR2 FQNNGV.

This clonotype showed up just once. J is TRBJ2-2 and V is TRBV7-9; D gene ambiguous. Between the trimmed V and J ends, which lost 1 base and 6 bases, there was a span of 6 bases. Germline CDR1 reads SEHNR; CDR2 reads FQNEAQ (reference sequence). This CDR3 has 13 residues. DNA for the CDR3: TGTGCCAGCAGCTTAGAACCTTCCGGGGAGCTGTTTTTT. Protein: CASSLEPSGELFF.

The genes are TRBV7-2 and TRBJ1-5; D call uncertain. V was shortened by 8 bases and J by 7 bases, with 21 bases between the two germline ends. Germline V lookup: CDR1 SGHTA, CDR2 FQGNSA. CDR3 length: 15 amino acids. For the CDR3, the DNA is TGTGCCAGCTCGCGGTCCGATTCCTGGGAGCAGCCCCAGCATTTT. This codes for CASSRSDSWEQPQHF.

This clonotype was detected a few times. The chain recombines TRBV6-1 with TRBJ2-3; D might be TRBD1 or TRBD2, each matching 5 bases. This CDR3 spans 16 amino acids. The V end lost 5 bases, the J end lost 2 bases, and 17 bases lay between the germline ends. Per germline, CDR1 MNHNS and CDR2 SASEGT. CDR3 bases: TGTGCCAGCAGTCAGATCGGGACGGAATACACAGATACGCAGTATTTT. Translated, it gives CASSQIGTEYTDTQYF.

The chain uses TRBV6-1 and TRBJ1-6, with D tentatively TRBD1 (5 bases). Germline CDR1 is MNHNS and CDR2 is SASEGT. Trimming shortened V by 7 bases and J by 7 bases, and 14 bases separated the two germline ends. The CDR3 has 14 amino acids. The CDR3 region has the DNA TGTGCCAGCACGGGGCCCGGAGGCAATTCACCCCTCCACTTT. The encoded protein is CASTGPGGNSPLHF.

A few counts support this clonotype. The chain couples TRBV11-2 to TRBJ2-1; 9 bases agree with TRBD1. V lost 5 bases to trimming and J lost 8 bases; unmatched junction nucleotides: 16. Germline values: CDR1 SGHAT, CDR2 FQNNGV. This CDR3 is built from 17 residues. CDR3 amino acids: CASSRTWSGQGRHEQFF. The CDR3 DNA follows: TGTGCCAGCAGCCGTACTTGGTCGGGACAGGGAAGGCATGAGCAGTTCTTC.

The chain employs TRBV19 and TRBJ2-2, with 7 bases identical to TRBD2. V lost 7 bases and J lost 5; bases outside the gene matches: 7. From germline, CDR1 is LNHDA and CDR2 SQIVND (reference sequence). The CDR3 sequence is 14 residues long. The CDR3 bases are TGTGCCAGTACCCCCGGGGAGGGTACCGGGGAGCTGTTTTTT. Its translation is CASTPGEGTGELFF.

Only one count was recorded for this clonotype. DNA of the CDR3: TGCGCCAGCAGCCAAGATTCGGGGTACAATGAGCAGTTCTTC. It is translated as CASSQDSGYNEQFF. The J gene is TRBJ2-1, the V gene TRBV4-1; D might be TRBD2 (5 bases). CDR1 is MGHRA, CDR2 YSYEKL, per germline. V shed 0 bases and J shed 4 bases, with 7 bases lying between them. CDR3 size: 14 residues.

This chain uses TRBV7-9 with TRBJ2-7; 8 bases map to TRBD1. The CDR3 length is 15 residues. Trimming cost V 1 base and J 3 bases; bases outside gene matches: 5. CDR1 and CDR2 from the germline V gene are SEHNR and FQNEAQ (reference sequence). CDR3 in amino acids: CASSLGSGGGYEQYF. In DNA, the CDR3 is TGTGCCAGCAGCTTAGGATCAGGGGGCGGCTACGAGCAGTACTTC.

The rearrangement joins TRBV5-4 to TRBJ2-3; D is unresolved. CDR1 and CDR2 from the germline V gene are SGHNT and YYREEE (reference sequence). The CDR3 runs to 14 residues. V was trimmed by 4 bases and J by 5 bases, leaving 14 bases between them. The CDR3: CASSPHVLKDTQYF. DNA of the CDR3: TGTGCCAGCAGCCCTCATGTACTTAAAGATACGCAGTATTTT.

The gene calls are TRBV6-1 and TRBJ1-1; no clear D. In germline, CDR1 is MNHNS, CDR2 SASEGT. There are 14 residues in the CDR3. V was clipped by 7 bases and J by 7 bases, with 19 bases between them. This CDR3 reads CASTRSAPTNEAFF. The CDR3 nucleotides read TGTGCCAGCACGAGATCTGCCCCAACAAATGAAGCTTTCTTT.

The V and J genes are TRBV10-3 and TRBJ2-7, with 12 positions matching TRBD2. The CDR3 totals 16 residues. Germline lookup yields CDR1 ENHRY and CDR2 SYGVKD. The ends lost 0 bases at V and 6 bases at J; junction bases unmatched: 6. CDR3 DNA: TGTGCCATCAGTGAGTCAGAGACTAGCGGGAGAGTCGAGCAGTACTTC. Amino acids: CAISESETSGRVEQYF.

This chain links TRBV6-5 with TRBJ2-4, with 10 bases that match TRBD2. Germline-derived CDR1 and CDR2 are MNHEY and SVGAGI. The ends lost 4 bases at V and 0 bases at J; junction bases unmatched: 12. This CDR3 has 19 residues. The DNA for the CDR3 is TGTGCCAGCAGTTCCTCGGCTAGCGGGGGTTTTCTAGCCAAAAACATTCAGTACTTC. The encoded protein is CASSSSASGGFLAKNIQYF.

The CDR3 DNA sequence: TGTGCCAGCAGTTACTCGAGGACAGGGACCGGGGAGCTGTTTTTT. This codes for CASSYSRTGTGELFF. The chain carries TRBV6-5 and TRBJ2-2; 8 bases match TRBD1. The V gene's germline CDR1 is MNHEY and CDR2 SVGAGI. The ends lost 0 bases at V and 5 bases at J; junction bases unmatched: 2. The CDR3 consists of 15 residues.

The J gene is TRBJ2-1, the V gene TRBV15; 8 nucleotides line up with TRBD1. The junction had 5 bases not matched to a gene; V was cut back by 1 base and J by 6 bases. The germline V gene has CDR1 LNHNV and CDR2 YYDKDF (reference sequence). The CDR3 covers 15 residues. CDR3 loop: CATSRGTGTGNEQFF. The CDR3, as DNA: TGTGCCACCAGCAGAGGCACCGGGACAGGCAATGAGCAGTTCTTC.

The DNA of the CDR3 is TGTGCCAGCAGCCGTACTAGAGGGGCCCCCCAACGTGAGCAGTTCTTC. Amino acid sequence: CASSRTRGAPQREQFF. This chain joins TRBV7-4 and TRBJ2-1; D may be TRBD1 or TRBD2 (5 bases each). Germline V lookup: CDR1 SGHVT, CDR2 SQSDAQ. CDR3 length: 16 amino acids. Trimming left V 5 bases short and J 9 bases short, with 23 bases between. The whole variable domain, remainder taken from reference TRBV7-4 and TRBJ2-1, is GAGVSQSPRYKVAKRGRDVALRCDSISGHVTLYWYRQTLGQGSEVLTYSQSDAQRDKSGRPSGRFSAERPERSVSTLKIQRTEQGDSAVYLCASSRTRGAPQREQFFGPGTRLTVL.

This clonotype was counted at least ten times. The chain has TRBV4-1 and TRBJ2-1, with 11 positions matching TRBD2. The CDR3 contains 17 residues. Trimming cost V 5 bases and J 1 base; bases outside gene matches: 7. CDR1 MGHRA and CDR2 YSYEKL come from the germline V gene. The CDR3 region has the DNA TGCGCCAGCAGCGACACTAGCGGGGGAACTTCCTACAATGAGCAGTTCTTC. It yields the protein CASSDTSGGTSYNEQFF.

The chain has TRBV6-1 and TRBJ1-6; D perhaps matches TRBD1 (6 bases). CDR1 and CDR2 from the germline V gene are MNHNS and SASEGT. V gave up 7 bases and J gave up 17 bases, with 24 bases separating them. The CDR3 totals 14 residues. The CDR3 region has the DNA TGTGCCAGCAAAAACCCCCGGGACACCACACAATTCCACTTT. It specifies CASKNPRDTTQFHF.

The sample holds a few counts of this clonotype. The V gene is TRBV4-1, the J gene TRBJ1-2, with D tentatively TRBD1 (5 bases). The CDR3 has 17 amino acids. V dropped 4 bases and J dropped 4 bases, with 22 bases sitting between them. Germline CDR1 and CDR2: MGHRA and YSYEKL. The CDR3: CASSPTTPGEGFYGYTF. The CDR3 region has the DNA TGCGCCAGCAGCCCAACAACCCCCGGGGAGGGGTTCTATGGCTACACCTTC.

The chain employs TRBV7-2 and TRBJ2-3; the match to TRBD2 covers 8 bases. Germline CDR1 and CDR2: SGHTA and FQGNSA. With 5 bases clipped from V and 2 bases from J, the junction kept 9 bases outside the gene matches. This CDR3 is built from 16 residues. CDR3 nucleotide sequence: TGTGCCAGCAGCCCCTGGGGGCGGGGGGACACAGATACGCAGTATTTT. It yields the protein CASSPWGRGDTDTQYF.

This chain uses TRBV7-9 with TRBJ2-3; D may be TRBD1 or TRBD2 (6 bases each). Trimming shortened V by 2 bases and J by 1 base, and 13 bases separated the two germline ends. The CDR3 has 16 residues. The germline CDR1 and CDR2 sequences are SEHNR and FQNEAQ (reference sequence). CDR3 loop: CASSLPPGGGTDTQYF. The CDR3 DNA is TGTGCCAGCAGCTTACCCCCCGGGGGCGGCACAGATACGCAGTATTTT.

The chain combines TRBV7-8 with TRBJ2-3; TRBD2 agrees at 14 bases. After removal of 5 bases from V and 4 bases from J, the junction contained 5 bases not matched to a gene. This CDR3 is 16 amino acids long. CDR1 is SGHVS and CDR2 is FQNEAQ in the germline V gene. The DNA for the CDR3 is TGTGCCAGCAGCCTGACTAGCGGGAGGGGACCAGATACGCAGTATTTT. This translates into CASSLTSGRGPDTQYF.

Ten or more counts support this clonotype. The rearrangement joins TRBV6-5 to TRBJ2-3; TRBD2 agrees at 10 bases. CDR3 length equals 17 residues. Trimming took 0 bases from V and 4 from J; bases not matched to a gene: 7. Germline V gene lookup returns CDR1 MNHEY and CDR2 SVGAGI. The CDR3 spells CASSYSALAGDADTQYF. The DNA of the CDR3 is TGTGCCAGCAGTTACTCAGCGCTAGCGGGAGATGCAGATACGCAGTATTTT.

This clonotype showed up many times. The rearrangement joins TRBV5-5 to TRBJ2-7, with 9 bases identical to TRBD1. The CDR3 has 15 residues. The ends lost 4 bases at V and 6 bases at J; junction bases unmatched: 11. Germline V CDR1 and CDR2: SGHKS, YYEKEE (reference sequence). CDR3: CASSGTTGGIAEQYF. For the CDR3, the DNA is TGTGCCAGCAGCGGAACGACAGGGGGGATTGCCGAGCAGTACTTC.

The gene calls are TRBV6-2 or TRBV6-3 and TRBJ2-1; 9 nucleotides match TRBD1. The CDR3 runs to 16 residues. Looked up from germline, CDR1 is MNHEY and CDR2 is SVGEGT. V trimming: 6 bases; J trimming: 5 bases; junction bases outside the gene matches: 11. The CDR3 reads CASSTRDRAGNNEQFF. The CDR3 DNA reads TGTGCCAGCAGCACGCGGGACAGGGCGGGAAACAATGAGCAGTTCTTC.